The 24 T cell receptor beta chains below come from one sample, sequenced in a study of Ad26.COV2.S vaccination and SARS-CoV-2 variants. Treatment here: roughly 18 received Ad26.COV2.S at low or high dose, single or two shots; several received placebo; per-sample allocation not given. Sampling took place 63 days after the first vaccine or placebo injection. Sequenced by immunoSEQ multiplex PCR; TCRdb stores in-frame clones only, minus some. The data hold about 460,000 clones, with 89% observed a single time. The specimen comprised peripheral blood, sampled in a trial of Ad26.COV2.S vaccine versus placebo. The origin of the receptors is a person between 18 and 60 years old who received the Ad26.COV2.S COVID-19 vaccine or a placebo.

The chain is built from TRBV5-1 and TRBJ1-1; perhaps TRBD1 as D (5 bases). The CDR3 contains 13 residues. The germline V and J ends were trimmed by 1 base and 4 bases, with 8 bases remaining between them. Germline V lookup: CDR1 SGHRS, CDR2 YFSETQ. CDR3 protein: CASSLLGGTEAFF. CDR3 nucleotides: TGCGCCAGCAGCTTGTTGGGGGGCACTGAAGCTTTCTTT.

This rearrangement joins TRBV10-3 to TRBJ1-2, with D maybe TRBD1 (6 bases). Germline V lookup: CDR1 ENHRY, CDR2 SYGVKD. CDR3 length: 14 amino acids. Trimming cost V 4 bases and J 3 bases, with 12 bases left between them. The DNA for the CDR3 is TGTGCCATCAGTGCGGCAGGGGTCCACTATGGCTACACCTTC. Protein: CAISAAGVHYGYTF.

As to this clone: In the same sample, other DNA sequences code for this CDR3. The V and J genes are TRBV9 and TRBJ1-1; no definite D call. The CDR3 runs 13 residues. The germline V gene has CDR1 SGDLS and CDR2 YYNGEE. V was clipped by 1 base and J by 3 bases, with 7 bases between them. CDR3 nucleotides: TGTGCCAGCAGCGTAAGGGAGGACACTGAAGCTTTCTTT. As protein: CASSVREDTEAFF.

Details on this clone: This sample also contains other DNA sequences that code for the same CDR3. The V gene is TRBV5-1, the J gene TRBJ2-5, with D unresolved. Germline assignment: CDR1 SGHRS and CDR2 YFSETQ. This CDR3 is 12 amino acids long. V lost 0 bases to trimming and J lost 5 bases, with 5 bases between them. The CDR3 loop is CASSLALETQYF. For the CDR3, the DNA is TGCGCCAGCAGCTTGGCTCTGGAGACCCAGTACTTC.

J is TRBJ2-5 and V is TRBV7-9, with no clear D. This CDR3 comprises 13 residues. The V and J ends lost 5 bases and 4 bases respectively, with 11 bases between them. The germline V gene has CDR1 SEHNR and CDR2 FQNEAQ (reference sequence). The CDR3 nucleotides read TGTGCCAGCAGCCCTTCGAGTTTAGAGACCCAGTACTTC. This sequence encodes CASSPSSLETQYF.

V gene TRBV7-9 combines with J gene TRBJ2-7, with D maybe TRBD2 (6 bases). The CDR3 runs 14 residues. Germline V gene lookup returns CDR1 SEHNR and CDR2 FQNEAQ (reference sequence). Between the trimmed V and J ends, which lost 2 bases and 6 bases, there was a span of 14 bases. The CDR3 coding sequence is TGTGCCAGCAGCTTATTTGGGGGGAGTGGCGAGCAGTACTTC. It specifies CASSLFGGSGEQYF.

This chain joins TRBV19 and TRBJ1-3, with a tentative D call TRBD1 (6 bases). The V end lost 6 bases, the J end lost 1 base, and 16 bases lay between the germline ends. This CDR3 has 16 residues. Germline values: CDR1 LNHDA, CDR2 SQIVND (reference sequence). CDR3 loop: CASRAAYDRSGNTIYF. CDR3 in DNA: TGTGCCAGTAGAGCGGCCTACGACAGGTCTGGAAACACCATATATTTT.

This rearrangement joins TRBV2 to TRBJ2-2, with D hard to call. CDR3 length: 14 residues. CDR1 and CDR2 (germline): SNHLY, FYNNEI. V shed 6 bases and J shed 1 base, with 9 bases lying between them. This CDR3 is CASRRRQNTGELFF. Here the CDR3 DNA reads TGTGCCAGCAGACGAAGACAGAACACCGGGGAGCTGTTTTTT. The variable domain in full, with the rest retrieved from reference TRBV2 and TRBJ2-2, is EPEVTQTPSHQVTQMGQEVILRCVPISNHLYFYWYRQILGQKVEFLVSFYNNEISEKSEIFDDQFSVERPDGSNFTLKIRSTKLEDSAMYFCASRRRQNTGELFFGEGSRLTVL.

The rearrangement uses TRBV11-2 and TRBJ2-3; 8 bases are a match to TRBD2. The V gene end was trimmed by 9 bases and the J gene end by 0 bases; junction bases not matched to a gene: 17. Germline V lookup: CDR1 SGHAT, CDR2 FQNNGV. This CDR3 is 18 amino acids long. The CDR3 protein is CASSKRRGANPSTDTQYF. The CDR3, as DNA: TGTGCCAGTAGCAAGCGGCGGGGGGCTAACCCTAGCACAGATACGCAGTATTTT.

The chain carries TRBV5-1 and TRBJ1-2; 7 nucleotides line up with TRBD1. The CDR3 is 14 residues long. V shed 2 bases and J 4 bases; nucleotides not matched to a gene: 5. Germline V gene data show CDR1 as SGHRS and CDR2 as YFSETQ. CDR3 protein: CASSFTGVGYGYTF. For the CDR3, the DNA is TGCGCCAGCAGCTTTACAGGGGTCGGCTATGGCTACACCTTC.

This chain joins TRBV7-2 and TRBJ2-5, with D perhaps matching TRBD2 (5 bases). Germline V CDR1 and CDR2: SGHTA, FQGNSA. Deletions cut 3 bases from V and 8 bases from J, with 13 bases between. The CDR3 covers 13 residues. In DNA form, the CDR3 reads TGTGCCAGCAGCTTCCGGGAATGGGATACCCAGTACTTC. As protein: CASSFREWDTQYF.

This chain joins TRBV3-1 (or the pseudogene TRBV3-2) and TRBJ2-2, with 7 bases aligning to TRBD2. Germline V gene lookup returns CDR1 LGHDT and CDR2 YNNKEL (reference sequence). This CDR3 contains 14 residues. Trimming removed 4 bases from V and 4 bases from J; junction bases left unmatched: 3. The CDR3 nucleotides read TGTGCCAGCAGCCGGGGGGGAGCCACCGGGGAGCTGTTTTTT. As protein: CASSRGGATGELFF.

This chain links TRBV7-2 with TRBJ2-1, with no clear D. The CDR3 runs 13 residues. Germline CDR1 and CDR2: SGHTA and FQGNSA. V was shortened by 7 bases and J by 1 base, with 8 bases between the two germline ends. CDR3 sequence (DNA): TGTGCCAGCATCCTTGGGTCCTACAATGAGCAGTTCTTC. This codes for CASILGSYNEQFF.

The chain combines TRBV7-8 with TRBJ2-7; 12 nucleotides match TRBD2. Trimming took 1 base from V and 7 from J; bases not matched to a gene: 17. Per the germline V gene, CDR1 is SGHVS and CDR2 is FQNEAQ. There are 19 residues in the CDR3. CDR3 region: CASSLGLGGLAGPSGEQYF. Written as DNA, the CDR3 is TGTGCCAGCAGCTTAGGTCTCGGAGGACTAGCGGGACCTTCGGGTGAGCAGTACTTC. The full variable domain, its missing parts supplied by reference TRBV7-8 and TRBJ2-7, is GAGVSQSPRYKVAKRGQDVALRCDPISGHVSLFWYQQALGQGPEFLTYFQNEAQLDKSGLPSDRFFAERPEGSVSTLKIQRTQQEDSAVYLCASSLGLGGLAGPSGEQYFGPGTRLTVT.

V gene TRBV27 combines with J gene TRBJ1-2, with no clear D. From germline, CDR1 is MNHEY and CDR2 SMNVEV (reference sequence). The CDR3 is made up of 14 amino acids. V was pared by 2 bases and J by 5 bases, with 12 bases between. CDR3 bases: TGTGCCAGCAGTTTAAACTGGCCTGCATATGGCTACACCTTC. Translation gives CASSLNWPAYGYTF.

The CDR3 sequence: CASSSRQGKAYEQYF. As DNA, the CDR3 is TGCGCCAGCAGCTCCCGACAGGGAAAAGCCTACGAGCAGTACTTC. The chain employs TRBV5-1 and TRBJ2-7; 7 bases are shared with TRBD1. Germline trimming cut 3 bases from V and 2 bases from J; bases unmatched to any gene: 8. This CDR3 region has 15 residues. Per germline, CDR1 SGHRS and CDR2 YFSETQ.

The chain couples TRBV2 to TRBJ2-1; D is undetermined. The CDR3 runs 10 residues. From germline, CDR1 is SNHLY and CDR2 FYNNEI. Trimming pared 4 bases from V and 10 bases from J, leaving 5 bases between. The chain's CDR3 is CASSGPEQFF. In nucleotides, the CDR3 is TGTGCCAGCAGTGGGCCAGAGCAGTTCTTC. The full variable domain, in which reference TRBV2 and TRBJ2-1 provide the parts outside the CDR3, is EPEVTQTPSHQVTQMGQEVILRCVPISNHLYFYWYRQILGQKVEFLVSFYNNEISEKSEIFDDQFSVERPDGSNFTLKIRSTKLEDSAMYFCASSGPEQFFGPGTRLTVL.

The rearrangement joins TRBV6-5 to TRBJ1-1; maybe TRBD1 (5 bases). Germline values: CDR1 MNHEY, CDR2 SVGAGI. Trimming left V 6 bases short and J 7 bases short, with 15 bases between. This CDR3 region has 13 residues. Here the CDR3 reads CASSTQIQDEAFF. The CDR3 bases are TGTGCCAGCAGCACCCAAATACAGGATGAAGCTTTCTTT.

CDR3 protein: CASSMGGQWRNEQFF. CDR3 DNA: TGTGCCAGTAGCATGGGGGGACAGTGGAGAAATGAGCAGTTCTTC. The chain couples TRBV19 to TRBJ2-1, with D possibly being TRBD1 (7 bases). Trimming removed 6 bases at V and 7 bases at J, with 19 bases between. Germline assignment: CDR1 LNHDA and CDR2 SQIVND (reference sequence). The CDR3 is 15 residues long.

The J gene is TRBJ1-3, the V gene TRBV5-1; D uncertain. This CDR3 is built from 15 residues. V was pared by 4 bases and J by 0 bases, with 11 bases between. Germline CDR1 and CDR2: SGHRS and YFSETQ. The CDR3 nucleotides read TGCGCCAGCAGCCTCGACTGGTTCTCTGGAAACACCATATATTTT. Protein sequence: CASSLDWFSGNTIYF.

The chain has TRBV7-2 and TRBJ2-3; D is unclear. CDR3 size: 13 residues. Germline V gene data show CDR1 as SGHTA and CDR2 as FQGNSA. V was shortened by 1 base and J by 4 bases, with 6 bases between the two germline ends. CDR3 loop: CASSLGGSDTQYF. For the CDR3, the DNA is TGTGCCAGCAGCTTAGGTGGGTCAGATACGCAGTATTTT.

The V gene is TRBV5-6, the J gene TRBJ1-2, with TRBD1 identical over 7 bases. Trimming took 4 bases from V and 3 from J; bases not matched to a gene: 3. CDR3 length: 13 residues. Germline CDR1 SGHDT, CDR2 YYEEEE. CDR3 protein: CASSQQGDYGYTF. In nucleotides, the CDR3 is TGTGCCAGCAGCCAGCAGGGGGACTATGGCTACACCTTC.

DNA for the CDR3: TGTGCCTGGAGTGTACTCACCGGGGTCGGCTACACCTTC. Its protein product is CAWSVLTGVGYTF. The chain couples TRBV30 to TRBJ1-2; D unresolved. This CDR3 has 13 residues. The germline V and J ends were trimmed by 0 bases and 8 bases, with 13 bases remaining between them. Germline-derived CDR1 and CDR2 are GTSNPN and SVGIG (reference sequence).

The rearrangement joins TRBV6-1 to TRBJ2-7, with TRBD1 matching over 8 bases. The junction had 7 bases not matched to a gene; V was cut back by 2 bases and J by 4 bases. Germline V gene lookup returns CDR1 MNHNS and CDR2 SASEGT. CDR3 length: 15 residues. DNA of the CDR3: TGTGCCAGCAGTGAACCGGGACAGGAAAATTACGAGCAGTACTTC. It is translated as CASSEPGQENYEQYF.